These 9 T cell receptor beta chains share one sample of origin, sequenced in a study of naive and memory T cell subsets. Blood and skin TCR RNA was reverse transcribed with alpha and beta constant primers. TCRdb reanalysed the 5' RACE reads using MiXCR and keeps one entry per CDR3 protein. Of approximately 27,000 distinct CDR3 sequences listed, around a quarter are singletons. RNA was extracted from under 3 ml of whole blood of healthy adults. These receptors were taken from a female donor in good health.

The sample holds a few counts of this clonotype. The CDR3 spells CASSQHNEQFF. The CDR3 bases are TGCGCCAGCAGCCAACACAATGAGCAGTTCTTC. This chain connects TRBV4-3 to TRBJ2-1; no reliable D call. This CDR3 contains 11 residues. V was shortened by 2 bases and J by 5 bases, with 1 base between the two germline ends. Germline V lookup: CDR1 LGHNA, CDR2 YSLEER.

The CDR3 nucleotides are TGTGCCAGCTCACCCAGGGATGCCTACGAGCAGTACTTC. Residues: CASSPRDAYEQYF. The chain carries TRBV18 and TRBJ2-7, with TRBD1 as a possible D gene (5 bases). The germline V gene encodes CDR1 KGHSH and CDR2 LQKENI. There are 13 residues in the CDR3. Trimming left V 3 bases short and J 2 bases short, with 8 bases between.

Many counts were recorded for this clonotype. This chain joins TRBV29-1 and TRBJ1-1; D ambiguous. Germline CDR1 is SQVTM and CDR2 is ANQGSEA. Trimming took 4 bases from V and 1 from J, leaving 7 bases between them. The CDR3 length is 12 residues. The CDR3 loop reads CSVGGGNTEAFF. The DNA of the CDR3 is TGCAGCGTTGGCGGAGGGAACACTGAAGCTTTCTTT.

CDR3 sequence: CASSVGPTAQANEQFF. CDR3 DNA: TGTGCCAGCAGCGTAGGGCCCACAGCCCAGGCCAATGAGCAGTTCTTC. The chain employs TRBV9 and TRBJ2-1; D unclear. The CDR3 consists of 16 residues. The V end was cut by 0 bases, the J end by 6 bases, with 16 bases between. Germline CDR1 and CDR2: SGDLS and YYNGEE.

This clonotype is judged medium-sized (0.01 to 0.1%). The V gene is TRBV11-2, the J gene TRBJ2-4; D tentatively fits TRBD1 or TRBD2 (5 bases each). The CDR3 is 16 amino acids. CDR1 is SGHAT and CDR2 is FQNNGV in the germline V gene. Trimming took off 2 bases at V and 3 bases at J, with 14 bases between the two ends. The CDR3 sequence: CASSLSGGWGKNIQYF. In DNA, the CDR3 is TGTGCCAGCAGCTTATCTGGGGGATGGGGCAAAAACATTCAGTACTTC.

This rearrangement joins TRBV10-3 to TRBJ1-5; TRBD1 agrees at 7 bases. Germline trimming cut 4 bases from V and 3 bases from J; bases unmatched to any gene: 3. The CDR3 has 14 amino acids. CDR1 and CDR2 (germline): ENHRY, SYGVKD. The CDR3 DNA reads as TGTGCCATCAGTGGGGGGACAGTCAATCAGCCCCAGCATTTT. It encodes CAISGGTVNQPQHF.

By share of the sample, this clonotype is medium-sized. The CDR3 DNA reads as TGTGCCAGCAGCTCCGGGACAGGGATGAATCAGCCCCAGCATTTT. It codes for CASSSGTGMNQPQHF. The chain couples TRBV7-9 to TRBJ1-5; 9 bases line up with TRBD1. Germline CDR1 SEHNR, CDR2 FQNEAQ (reference sequence). V lost 4 bases and J lost 4; bases outside the gene matches: 5. CDR3 size: 15 residues.

This clonotype was observed many times. The chain recombines TRBV29-1 with TRBJ2-3; no definite D call. Germline V gene data show CDR1 as SQVTM and CDR2 as ANQGSEA. This CDR3 is built from 11 residues. Between the trimmed V and J ends, which lost 6 bases and 2 bases, there was a span of 6 bases. The CDR3 loop reads CSVGDTDTQYF. The CDR3 coding sequence is TGCAGCGTGGGTGACACAGATACGCAGTATTTT.

This clonotype showed up just a few times. The CDR3 here is CASSLGPSSNEQFF. Written as DNA, the CDR3 is TGCGCCAGCAGCTTGGGTCCTAGCTCGAATGAGCAGTTCTTC. The V call is TRBV5-1, the J call TRBJ2-1; a weak D match, TRBD2 (5 bases). Trimming shortened V by 0 bases and J by 7 bases, and 11 bases separated the two germline ends. The V gene's germline CDR1 is SGHRS and CDR2 YFSETQ. CDR3 length: 14 amino acids.